Shown below are 28 T cell receptor beta chains from a single sample sequenced in a study of T cells in Graves' hyperthyroidism and ophthalmopathy. Amplification targeted TCR beta CDR3 regions from RNA transcripts. TCR CDR3 underwent first-round RT-PCR with the HTBI primer set. TCRdb re-called the multiplex PCR reads with MiXCR, one entry per CDR3 protein. The table lists about 400,000 distinct CDR3 sequences, approximately 14% of them singletons. Input material: blood. Receptor source: a woman between 18 and 30 years old with Graves' hyperthyroidism that later progressed to Graves' ophthalmopathy.

The gene calls are TRBV7-2 and TRBJ1-2, with D unclear. The V end lost 3 bases, the J end lost 0 bases, and 14 bases lay between the germline ends. Per the germline V gene, CDR1 is SGHTA and CDR2 is FQGNSA. The CDR3 spans 16 residues. For the CDR3, the DNA is TGTGCCAGCAGCTTGGCCTGGCAGCGAGCTAACTATGGCTACACCTTC. It translates to CASSLAWQRANYGYTF.

This chain connects TRBV6-1 to TRBJ1-5; D is uncertain. This CDR3 contains 13 residues. Germline CDR1 is MNHNS and CDR2 is SASEGT. V lost 6 bases and J 2 bases, leaving 8 bases between the germline ends. CDR3 coding DNA: TGTGCCAGCAGCCAGAGGGGCAATCAGCCCCAGCATTTT. Translating it yields CASSQRGNQPQHF.

This clonotype turned up a few times. The J gene is TRBJ2-7, the V gene TRBV14, with D possibly called TRBD1 or TRBD2 (5 bases each). The CDR3 is 15 amino acids. With 5 bases removed from V and 2 bases from J, the gap between germline ends came to 16 bases. From germline, CDR1 is SGHDN and CDR2 FVKESK. CDR3 sequence reads: CASSLLGVSPYEQYF. The CDR3 bases are TGTGCCAGCAGCTTATTGGGGGTTTCACCCTACGAGCAGTACTTC.

This clonotype was detected many times. CDR3 in DNA: TGTGCCAGCAGCTCTCGACAGGGTTTCCACGAGCAGTACTTC. This codes for CASSSRQGFHEQYF. The gene calls are TRBV7-9 and TRBJ2-7, with 7 bases fitting TRBD1. This CDR3 has 14 residues. V was clipped by 4 bases and J by 5 bases; unmatched bases: 8. Germline assignment: CDR1 SEHNR and CDR2 FQNEAQ (reference sequence).

In its sample, this clonotype was seen many times. The chain couples TRBV12-3 or TRBV12-4 to TRBJ2-3, with 10 nucleotides matching TRBD2. This CDR3 contains 14 residues. The ends lost 3 bases at V and 6 bases at J; junction bases unmatched: 3. CDR3: CASSLVAGGDTQYF. The CDR3 DNA sequence: TGTGCCAGCAGTTTGGTAGCGGGAGGTGATACGCAGTATTTT.

The chain uses TRBV7-2 and TRBJ2-1, with 7 positions matching TRBD2. Germline CDR1 is SGHTA and CDR2 is FQGNSA. V was clipped by 1 base and J by 9 bases; unmatched bases: 6. The length of the CDR3 is 14 residues. The CDR3 loop is CASSLGLGGGEQFF. CDR3 DNA: TGTGCCAGCAGCTTAGGTCTGGGGGGGGGTGAGCAGTTCTTC.

The chain has TRBV19 and TRBJ2-1; TRBD2 matches 7 bases. Trimming at V came to 10 bases and at J to 1 base, leaving 13 bases not matched to a gene. Germline V gives CDR1 LNHDA, CDR2 SQIVND (reference sequence). There are 16 residues in the CDR3. For the CDR3, the DNA is TGTGCCACCCTACTGCCGCGCGGGGGATCCTACAATGAGCAGTTCTTC. As protein: CATLLPRGGSYNEQFF.

As regards this clonotype: A read error may explain this, as a much larger clone is one base away. The chain links TRBV20-1 to TRBJ1-4; TRBD1 is a possible D gene (5 bases). Germline CDR1 DFQATT, CDR2 SNEGSKA (reference sequence). The CDR3 is 14 amino acids. The CDR3 region is CSARVGGVGEKLLF. CDR3 sequence (DNA): TGCAGTGCTAGAGTTGGAGGGGTGGGGGAAAAACTGCTTTTT.

A few counts support this clonotype. This sequence joins TRBV27 and TRBJ2-3; 10 nucleotides agree with TRBD2. Trimming cost V 3 bases and J 7 bases; bases outside gene matches: 7. Germline CDR1 MNHEY, CDR2 SMNVEV (reference sequence). The CDR3 has 15 amino acids. The chain's CDR3 is CASSLPGGLAHTQYF. The CDR3 DNA follows: TGTGCCAGCAGTTTGCCCGGGGGACTAGCGCATACGCAGTATTTT.

The rearrangement uses TRBV19 and TRBJ2-7; weak D call: TRBD2 (7 bases). Germline loops: CDR1 LNHDA, CDR2 SQIVND (reference sequence). This CDR3 region has 15 residues. Trimming pared 1 base from V and 0 bases from J, leaving 10 bases between. CDR3 region: CASSIVGGASYEQYF. For the CDR3, the DNA is TGTGCCAGTAGTATAGTTGGGGGGGCCTCCTACGAGCAGTACTTC.

This clonotype was detected many times. The chain couples TRBV5-5 to TRBJ2-3, with TRBD1 matching over 10 bases. Germline CDR1 is SGHKS and CDR2 is YYEKEE (reference sequence). This CDR3 is 17 amino acids long. J gave up 8 bases and V 4 bases, and 16 bases lay outside the gene matches. CDR3 sequence reads: CASSRSGTGASTGTQYF. The CDR3 bases are TGTGCCAGCAGCAGATCCGGGACAGGGGCGTCCACGGGTACGCAGTATTTT. Filled out from reference TRBV5-5 and TRBJ2-3, the complete variable domain reads DAGVTQSPTHLIKTRGQQVTLRCSPISGHKSVSWYQQVLGQGPQFIFQYYEKEERGRGNFPDRFSARQFPNYSSELNVNALLLGDSALYLCASSRSGTGASTGTQYFGPGTRLTVL.

This clonotype was detected many times. The gene calls are TRBV2 and TRBJ2-7; TRBD1 might be the D (6 bases). Germline V CDR1 and CDR2: SNHLY, FYNNEI. This CDR3 contains 13 residues. The V and J ends lost 6 bases and 5 bases respectively, with 14 bases between them. The CDR3 spells CASRTGLGDEQYF. The CDR3 DNA is TGTGCCAGCAGAACAGGGTTGGGGGACGAGCAGTACTTC. Looking up the rest from reference TRBV2 and TRBJ2-7 gives the full variable domain: EPEVTQTPSHQVTQMGQEVILRCVPISNHLYFYWYRQILGQKVEFLVSFYNNEISEKSEIFDDQFSVERPDGSNFTLKIRSTKLEDSAMYFCASRTGLGDEQYFGPGTRLTVT.

This clonotype was seen only a few times. The J gene is TRBJ1-5, the V gene TRBV2, with 8 bases matching TRBD1. Germline values: CDR1 SNHLY, CDR2 FYNNEI. The CDR3 length is 14 residues. The trim removed 4 bases at V and 5 bases at J, leaving 4 bases unmatched. CDR3 residues: CASSGDRGDQPQHF. The CDR3 DNA is TGTGCCAGCAGTGGAGACAGGGGCGATCAGCCCCAGCATTTT.

This clonotype has a count of ten or more. This chain uses TRBV12-3 or TRBV12-4 with TRBJ2-7, with no clear D. This CDR3 is built from 15 residues. The ends were cut back, 5 bases at V and 3 bases at J, with 17 bases in the middle. The CDR3 DNA is TGTGCCAGCAGTCCCTACCCCCGGACCGGCTACGAGCAGTACTTC. This encodes CASSPYPRTGYEQYF.

A few counts support this clonotype. The chain links TRBV5-4 to TRBJ2-3; D perhaps matches TRBD1 (6 bases). Judging by the DNA end, TRBJ1-5 fits better; the J call may be wrong. The CDR3 covers 17 residues. Germline assignment: CDR1 SGHNT and CDR2 YYREEE (reference sequence). The CDR3 DNA is TGTGCCAGCAGCTTCTGGGGGCTAGCGGAGACCACAGATACGCAGCATTTT. Its protein product is CASSFWGLAETTDTQHF.

This clonotype has only a few counts. The chain links TRBV14 to TRBJ2-7; TRBD2 matches 9 bases. V was clipped by 4 bases and J by 3 bases; unmatched bases: 7. CDR3 length equals 15 residues. Germline values: CDR1 SGHDN, CDR2 FVKESK. CDR3 sequence reads: CASSRKSGRYYEQYF. The CDR3 coding sequence is TGTGCCAGCAGCCGAAAGAGCGGGAGGTACTACGAGCAGTACTTC.

This clonotype was seen at least ten times. The chain is built from TRBV29-1 and TRBJ2-1; the D is unclear. The CDR3 runs to 13 residues. Per germline, CDR1 SQVTM and CDR2 ANQGSEA. V was cut by 4 bases and J by 9 bases, with 16 bases left in between. CDR3 protein: CSVAVEVGGEQFF. CDR3 sequence (DNA): TGCAGCGTTGCGGTCGAAGTTGGTGGTGAGCAGTTCTTC.

In its sample, this clonotype was seen many times. J is TRBJ1-3 and V is TRBV28, with D unresolved. Germline CDR1 is MDHEN and CDR2 is SYDVKM. This CDR3 region has 15 residues. V was cut by 4 bases and J by 0 bases, with 10 bases left in between. The CDR3 reads CASSYLGNSGNTIYF. The CDR3 bases are TGTGCCAGCAGTTACCTGGGAAACTCTGGAAACACCATATATTTT.

This clonotype was recorded many times. The chain has TRBV2 and TRBJ2-2; D perhaps matches TRBD2 (5 bases). The CDR3 is 13 amino acids. From germline, CDR1 is SNHLY and CDR2 FYNNEI. V lost 10 bases and J 5 bases, leaving 14 bases between the germline ends. CDR3 nucleotides: TGTGCCAAAGGACTGCGTGGGACCGGGGAGCTGTTTTTT. This codes for CAKGLRGTGELFF. Drawing the rest from reference TRBV2 and TRBJ2-2, the complete variable domain is EPEVTQTPSHQVTQMGQEVILRCVPISNHLYFYWYRQILGQKVEFLVSFYNNEISEKSEIFDDQFSVERPDGSNFTLKIRSTKLEDSAMYFCAKGLRGTGELFFGEGSRLTVL.

This clonotype showed up many times. The rearrangement joins TRBV5-1 to TRBJ2-2; D remains unclear. There are 11 residues in the CDR3. V lost 4 bases and J lost 5, with 3 bases in between. CDR1 and CDR2 (germline): SGHRS, YFSETQ. CDR3 nucleotide sequence: TGCGCCAGCAGCGGGACCGGGGAGCTGTTTTTT. Its translation is CASSGTGELFF. Drawing the rest from reference TRBV5-1 and TRBJ2-2, the complete variable domain is KAGVTQTPRYLIKTRGQQVTLSCSPISGHRSVSWYQQTPGQGLQFLFEYFSETQRNKGNFPGRFSGRQFSNSRSEMNVSTLELGDSALYLCASSGTGELFFGEGSRLTVL.

This clonotype was recorded many times. This chain joins TRBV7-2 and TRBJ1-6; D ambiguous. From germline, CDR1 is SGHTA and CDR2 FQGNSA. With 3 bases removed from V and 0 bases from J, the gap between germline ends came to 12 bases. There are 17 residues in the CDR3. In DNA form, the CDR3 reads TGTGCCAGCAGCTTCACAGCCCCTAGCTCCTATAATTCACCCCTCCACTTT. Encoded protein: CASSFTAPSSYNSPLHF.

This clonotype has ten or more counts. This chain links TRBV15 with TRBJ2-1; TRBD2 matches 11 bases. The CDR3 is made up of 16 amino acids. Germline trimming cut 0 bases from V and 7 bases from J; bases unmatched to any gene: 5. The germline V gene encodes CDR1 LNHNV and CDR2 YYDKDF (reference sequence). The CDR3 nucleotides read TGTGCCACCAGCAGAGACCCGGGACTAGCGGTGAATGAGCAGTTCTTC. It is translated as CATSRDPGLAVNEQFF.

The table lists this clonotype with a few counts. DNA of the CDR3: TGTGCCAGCAGTTTATATGGACAGGGGAACGGGGGAAACACCATATATTTT. This gives the protein CASSLYGQGNGGNTIYF. The V call is TRBV28, the J call TRBJ1-3; 9 nucleotides line up with TRBD1. CDR1 is MDHEN and CDR2 is SYDVKM in the germline V gene. J was trimmed by 4 bases and V by 1 base; bases with no gene match: 8. The CDR3 spans 17 residues. Combining the CDR3 with reference TRBV28 and TRBJ1-3 gives the whole variable domain DVKVTQSSRYLVKRTGEKVFLECVQDMDHENMFWYRQDPGLGLRLIYFSYDVKMKEKGDIPEGYSVSREKKERFSLILESASTNQTSMYLCASSLYGQGNGGNTIYFGEGSWLTVV.

The CDR3 DNA reads as TGTGCCAGCAGCTTGGCCCTTAGCGGGATAGACACCGGGGAGCTGTTTTTT. Translating it yields CASSLALSGIDTGELFF. V is TRBV5-4 and J is TRBJ2-2; 8 bases agree with TRBD2. The CDR3 consists of 17 residues. V shed 0 bases and J 3 bases; nucleotides not matched to a gene: 7. Germline assignment: CDR1 SGHNT and CDR2 YYREEE (reference sequence).

This clonotype showed up many times. V is TRBV6-1 and J is TRBJ2-2; D perhaps matches TRBD1 (6 bases). Trimming took 8 bases from V and 3 from J, leaving 16 bases between them. The CDR3 spans 15 residues. Germline V gene data show CDR1 as MNHNS and CDR2 as SASEGT. The CDR3 bases are TGTGCCAGCTGCCAGGGGTTCGGAGACACCGGGGAGCTGTTTTTT. Protein: CASCQGFGDTGELFF.

This clonotype was detected a few times. The V gene is TRBV4-1, the J gene TRBJ1-2; maybe TRBD1 (5 bases). V gave up 3 bases and J gave up 4 bases, with 12 bases separating them. This CDR3 contains 14 residues. Germline assignment: CDR1 MGHRA and CDR2 YSYEKL. The CDR3 DNA reads TGCGCCAGCAGCCAGGGGGAGACTGCCTATGGCTACACCTTC. Translating gives CASSQGETAYGYTF.

The table lists this clonotype with a few counts. V is TRBV7-2 and J is TRBJ1-6, with D perhaps TRBD1 (5 bases). V shed 2 bases and J shed 10 bases, with 30 bases lying between them. Germline-derived CDR1 and CDR2 are SGHTA and FQGNSA. This CDR3 is built from 20 residues. CDR3 in DNA: TGTGCCAGCAGCTTATTAAGGGGTTTAAGAACTCTTGACGGGGCCTCACCCCTCCACTTT. It encodes CASSLLRGLRTLDGASPLHF.

This clonotype has at least ten counts. The rearrangement links TRBV18 to TRBJ1-1; 7 positions match TRBD1. Germline V gene sequence: CDR1 KGHSH, CDR2 LQKENI. The CDR3 covers 12 residues. With V trimmed by 3 bases and J by 7 bases, 2 bases remained unmatched. CDR3 in DNA: TGTGCCAGCTCACCGAGGGACAGTGAAGCTTTCTTT. The encoded protein is CASSPRDSEAFF.